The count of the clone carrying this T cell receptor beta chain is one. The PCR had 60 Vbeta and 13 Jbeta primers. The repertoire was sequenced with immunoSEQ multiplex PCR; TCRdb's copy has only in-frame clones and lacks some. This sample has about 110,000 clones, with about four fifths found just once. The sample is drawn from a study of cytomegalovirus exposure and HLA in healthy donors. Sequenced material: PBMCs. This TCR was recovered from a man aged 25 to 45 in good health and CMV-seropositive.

The CDR3 bases are TGTGCCAGCAGCGCGACAGGGGATGGTGAAGCTTTCTTT. Protein: CASSATGDGEAFF. The genes are TRBV9 and TRBJ1-1, with 8 bases fitting TRBD1. Germline V lookup: CDR1 SGDLS, CDR2 YYNGEE. The length of the CDR3 is 13 residues. Trimming at V came to 3 bases and at J to 7 bases, leaving 5 bases not matched to a gene.